Presented here are 5 T cell receptor beta chains from one specimen sequenced in a study of blood T cell repertoires in COVID-19. Measured with immunoSEQ multiplex PCR; TCRdb has only the in-frame clones, and not every one. In the table there are 110,000 or so clones, 85% of which are singletons. Sequencing used peripheral blood. The receptors shown here come from a woman between 55 and 75 years old with COVID-19, enrolled during active disease.

The rearrangement joins TRBV14 to TRBJ1-1, with no clear D. The CDR3 loop spans 12 amino acids. Germline V gives CDR1 SGHDN, CDR2 FVKESK. V lost 0 bases and J lost 14, with 13 bases in between. The CDR3: CASSQDEPHSFF. CDR3 bases: TGTGCCAGCAGCCAAGATGAGCCCCATTCCTTCTTT.

This sequence joins TRBV6-6 and TRBJ2-5; 12 positions agree with TRBD2. The CDR3 has 15 residues. Looked up from germline, CDR1 is MNHNY and CDR2 is SVGAGI (reference sequence). After removal of 7 bases from V and 3 bases from J, the junction contained 6 bases not matched to a gene. The chain's CDR3 is CASTKLAGGEETQYF. CDR3 DNA: TGTGCCAGCACCAAACTAGCGGGGGGCGAAGAGACCCAGTACTTC.

The chain employs TRBV7-9 and TRBJ2-1; no clear D. CDR3 length equals 15 residues. Trimming pared 5 bases from V and 2 bases from J, leaving 13 bases between. The germline V gene encodes CDR1 SEHNR and CDR2 FQNEAQ (reference sequence). DNA of the CDR3: TGTGCCAGCAGCGCCGGTGCGCCGGCCTACAATGAGCAGTTCTTC. Translating gives CASSAGAPAYNEQFF. The full variable domain, completed using reference TRBV7-9 and TRBJ2-1, is DTGVSQNPRHKITKRGQNVTFRCDPISEHNRLYWYRQTLGQGPEFLTYFQNEAQLEKSRLLSDRFSAERPKGSFSTLEIQRTEQGDSAMYLCASSAGAPAYNEQFFGPGTRLTVL.

The V gene is TRBV9, the J gene TRBJ1-5; 7 bases are shared with TRBD1. CDR1 is SGDLS, CDR2 YYNGEE, per germline. The CDR3 length is 14 residues. Trimming removed 4 bases from V and 4 bases from J; junction bases left unmatched: 5. Here the CDR3 DNA reads TGTGCCAGCAGCCTTCAGGGGGGAAATCAGCCCCAGCATTTT. Protein: CASSLQGGNQPQHF.

The chain carries TRBV2 and TRBJ1-1, with D tentatively TRBD1 (5 bases). Germline CDR1 is SNHLY and CDR2 is FYNNEI. There are 15 residues in the CDR3. The germline V and J ends were trimmed by 9 bases and 3 bases, with 20 bases remaining between them. In nucleotides, the CDR3 is TGTGCCAGGAGCCGGGACCCAGGAGGGTACACTGAAGCTTTCTTT. Protein sequence: CARSRDPGGYTEAFF.